This section outlines one T cell receptor beta chain sequence together with its context. Its antigen is unknown. Template switching with 5'RACE generated the TCR cDNA and added a universal primer site and UMIs. TCRdb reprocessed the 5' RACE reads with MiXCR, giving one entry per CDR3 protein. The sample comprises just under 600,000 distinct CDR3 sequences, around an eighth of which are singletons, and about an eighth rests with the top ten. These data come from a study of T cells after yellow fever vaccination. CDR1 MDHEN and CDR2 SYDVKM come from the germline V gene. The CDR3 runs to 15 residues. V was clipped by 3 bases and J by 0 bases, with 9 bases between them. General study results and limits: Primary-vaccination clones mostly resurfaced post-booster (just under 98% CD4, approximately 90% CD8). Though weaker, the secondary response peaked faster, on day 5 versus 15. Abundant clonotypes (contaminants from the bulk population) could be present in FACS-sorted repertoires.

The chain carries TRBV28 and TRBJ1-3; tentative D call: TRBD1 (5 bases). The sequencing here drew on PBMCs, taken on the day of the yellow fever booster vaccination. The TCR originated in a man younger than 40 who received the YFV17D yellow fever vaccine. DNA of the CDR3: TGTGCCAGCAGTTTTCTGGGGGACTCTGGAAACACCATATATTTT. Translation gives CASSFLGDSGNTIYF.